Listed below are T cell receptor beta chains from one sample, sequenced in a study of response to subunit inactivated influenza vaccine. TCRdb fed the RT-PCR reads into MiXCR, producing one record per CDR3 protein. The sample records just under 550,000 distinct CDR3 sequences, under 30% being singletons. These same records also appear under a second study, on T cells expressing NK-cell markers.

The sequencing used CD4+ T cells sorted from PBMCs, collected about 12 days after vaccination. The origin of the receptors is a man aged 45-65 years who received an inactivated influenza vaccine. Both conserved end residues are part of each CDR3. Each record gives: J gene, V gene, D gene, clone size, CDR3 protein, CDR3 DNA. A D gene is named only where the DNA matches it firmly. Clone size is not always given. Where it is, it says once, few, many or a class for expanded clones.

>TRBJ2-3|TRBV20-1|NA|NA
CSARLAQTSTDTQYF
TGCAGTGCTAGATTAGCGCAAACTAGCACAGATACGCAGTATTTT
>TRBJ1-5|TRBV20-1|NA|few
CSAVEALGNQPQHF
TGCAGTGCCGTAGAGGCTCTGGGCAATCAGCCCCAGCATTTT
>TRBJ2-3|TRBV10-3|TRBD2|NA
CAISDAAAGLEYTDTQYF
TGTGCCATCAGTGATGCCGCCGCGGGACTAGAGTATACAGATACGCAGTATTTT
>TRBJ1-1|TRBV4-1|NA|few
CASSQRGGRGNTEAFF
TGCGCCAGCAGCCAACGGGGGGGAAGAGGGAACACTGAAGCTTTCTTT
>TRBJ2-1|TRBV20-1|TRBD2|many
CSASRSGGEYNEQFF
TGCAGTGCTTCGAGGAGCGGGGGGGAATACAATGAGCAGTTCTTC
>TRBJ2-5|TRBV20-1|TRBD2|NA
CSARDFSGRAWETQYF
TGCAGTGCTAGAGATTTTAGCGGGAGGGCTTGGGAGACCCAGTACTTC
>TRBJ2-3|TRBV5-1|TRBD2|many
CASSLMVLLAGGTDTQYF
TGCGCCAGCAGCTTGATGGTCTTACTAGCGGGAGGCACAGATACGCAGTATTTT
>TRBJ1-2|TRBV4-3|TRBD1|few
CASSQEVGTGDYGYTF
TGCGCCAGCAGCCAAGAAGTAGGGACAGGGGACTATGGCTACACCTTC
>TRBJ2-7|TRBV9|TRBD1|NA
CASSVGVSTGVPYEQYF
TGTGCCAGCAGCGTAGGGGTGTCAACAGGGGTCCCCTACGAGCAGTACTTC
>TRBJ1-5|TRBV24-1|NA|NA
CATSAGGGSNQPQHF
TGTGCCACCAGTGCCGGAGGAGGGAGCAATCAGCCCCAGCATTTT
>TRBJ2-3|TRBV6-7|NA|NA
CASSYARGGPDTQYF
TGTGCCAGCAGTTACGCGCGGGGTGGCCCAGATACGCAGTATTTT
>TRBJ2-7|TRBV11-2|TRBD2|few
CASRATSGRYSYEQYF
TGTGCCAGCAGGGCGACTAGCGGGCGATACTCCTACGAGCAGTACTTC
>TRBJ2-5|TRBV20-1|NA|NA
CSAQKGVPQETQYF
TGCAGTGCCCAGAAAGGTGTACCTCAAGAGACCCAGTACTTC
>TRBJ2-1|TRBV12-3/TRBV12-4|TRBD2|few
CASRPSSIAGVHNEQFF
TGTGCCAGCAGGCCCTCATCAATAGCGGGGGTTCACAATGAGCAGTTCTTC
>TRBJ2-7|TRBV7-2|TRBD2|few
CASSLELAGVLREQYF
TGTGCCAGCAGCTTGGAGCTAGCGGGGGTCCTTAGGGAGCAGTACTTC
>TRBJ2-1|TRBV20-1|TRBD1|NA
CSAARDRGNEQFF
TGCAGTGCCGCCCGGGACAGGGGCAATGAGCAGTTCTTC
>TRBJ2-7|TRBV7-2|TRBD2|few
CASSLGGGGSIYEQYF
TGTGCCAGCAGCTTAGGCGGTGGCGGGAGTATCTACGAGCAGTACTTC
>TRBJ2-2|TRBV12-3/TRBV12-4|TRBD2|NA
CASSFKFRLAGGEGTGELFF
TGTGCCAGCAGTTTTAAATTCCGTCTAGCGGGCGGGGAGGGGACCGGGGAGCTGTTTTTT
>TRBJ2-7|TRBV7-2|NA|NA
CASSFSRGQPYEQYF
TGTGCCAGCAGCTTCTCTCGCGGGCAACCCTACGAGCAGTACTTC
>TRBJ2-1|TRBV7-6|TRBD2|NA
CASSSSGRSTYNEQFF
TGTGCCAGCAGCTCTAGCGGGAGGTCCACCTACAATGAGCAGTTCTTC
>TRBJ2-1|TRBV20-1|TRBD2|NA
CSASGRAMNEQFF
TGCAGTGCTAGCGGGAGGGCCATGAATGAGCAGTTCTTC
>TRBJ2-7|TRBV12-3/TRBV12-4|NA|once
CASRTARAYEQYF
TGTGCCAGTCGGACAGCCCGAGCCTACGAGCAGTACTTC
>TRBJ1-4|TRBV5-1|TRBD1|few
CASSRQGGGSNEKLFF
TGCGCCAGCAGCAGACAGGGCGGGGGCTCTAATGAAAAACTGTTTTTT
>TRBJ2-7|TRBV4-3|TRBD2|NA
CTSSQGTSGETYEQYF
TGCACCAGCAGCCAGGGTACTAGCGGGGAAACCTACGAGCAGTACTTC
>TRBJ1-6|TRBV6-1|NA|few
CASSSYGGATPLHF
TGTGCCAGCAGCAGTTACGGTGGGGCGACACCCCTCCACTTT
>TRBJ2-2|TRBV5-1|NA|many
CASSPSATNTGELFF
TGCGCCAGCAGCCCTAGCGCTACGAACACCGGGGAGCTGTTTTTT
>TRBJ1-1|TRBV6-5|NA|NA
CASSYDMHNSMATEAFF
TGTGCCAGCAGTTACGATATGCACAATTCAATGGCCACTGAAGCTTTCTTT
>TRBJ2-5|TRBV12-3/TRBV12-4|TRBD1|many
CASTTGGRETQYF
TGTGCCAGCACCACAGGGGGACGAGAGACCCAGTACTTC
>TRBJ2-5|TRBV10-3|NA|NA
CAISESAGGETQYF
TGTGCCATCAGTGAGTCGGCAGGGGGGGAGACCCAGTACTTC